This entry lists 9 T cell receptor beta chains sequenced from one sample in a study of molecular identifiers for immune sequencing clone quantification. Each CDR3 protein gets one entry after TCRdb re-called the PCR reads with MiXCR. The sample holds 300,000 to 400,000 distinct CDR3 sequences, about a fifth seen once. Sequences were obtained from naive CD8+ T cells from blood, with Jurkat cell RNA spiked in. Subset denoted: FACS-sorted CD8+CD4-CCR7+CD45RA+ naive T cells. These receptor sequences come from a human donor in good health. Some libraries in this study had Jurkat cell RNA spiked in.

Regarding this clonotype: One base away lies a much larger clone, so this may be a sequencing read error. The V call is TRBV4-1, the J call TRBJ2-5; D is ambiguous. The CDR3 has 14 residues. Per the germline V gene, CDR1 is MGHRA and CDR2 is YSYEKL. The chain's CDR3 is CAGSQENEQETQYF. The DNA for the CDR3 is TGCGCCGGCAGCCAAGAAAATGAACAAGAGACCCAGTACTTC.

A few counts support this clonotype. The J gene is TRBJ2-6, the V gene TRBV12-3 or TRBV12-4, with D unresolved. The V gene lost 3 bases and the J gene lost 3 bases, with 0 bases spanning the gap. This CDR3 is built from 12 residues. The CDR3 region is CASSFGANVLTF. The CDR3, as DNA: TGTGCCAGCAGTTTTGGGGCCAACGTCCTGACTTTC.

This clonotype was counted ten times or more. At one end, the junction sequence differs from germline, possibly due to a read error. The V gene is TRBV5-1, the J gene TRBJ1-4, with D possibly TRBD1 on 6 matching bases. Germline V gene sequence: CDR1 SGHRS, CDR2 YFSETQ. The CDR3 covers 13 residues. CDR3 sequence reads: CASSWTVNEKLFF. In nucleotides, the CDR3 is TGTGCCAGCAGCTGGACAGTTAATGAAAAACTGTTTTTT.

This clonotype was detected only once. This may be a read error: a much more frequent sequence differs by one nucleotide. This rearrangement joins TRBV20-1 to TRBJ2-7; D possibly corresponds to TRBD1 (6 bases). CDR3 length equals 13 residues. Germline CDR1 DFQATT, CDR2 SNEGSKA (reference sequence). CDR3 protein: CSVRDWGPYEQYF. The CDR3 DNA reads as TGCAGTGTTAGAGATTGGGGGCCCTACGAGCAGTACTTC.

This clonotype was found many times. The rearrangement links TRBV7-9 to TRBJ2-6, with 7 nucleotides matching TRBD2. CDR3 length equals 15 residues. The germline CDR1 and CDR2 sequences are SEHNR and FQNEAQ (reference sequence). The V segment lost 6 bases and the J segment 4 bases; nucleotides outside the gene matches: 6. The CDR3 bases are TGTGCCAGCAGGGGAGGGGTTTCGGGGGCCAACGTCCTGACTTTC. Residues: CASRGGVSGANVLTF.

This clonotype occurred many times. CDR3 sequence (DNA): TGTGCCTGGAGCCCAACCGGACTAGCAGCAGATACGCAGTATTTT. Its translation: CAWSPTGLAADTQYF. This chain joins TRBV30 and TRBJ2-3, with 8 bases lining up with TRBD2. This CDR3 is 15 amino acids long. The V segment lost 3 bases and the J segment 4 bases; nucleotides outside the gene matches: 9. Germline V gene lookup returns CDR1 GTSNPN and CDR2 SVGIG (reference sequence).

At least ten counts were recorded for this clonotype. This rearrangement joins TRBV5-1 to TRBJ2-7, with 7 bases aligning to TRBD1. CDR1 is SGHRS and CDR2 is YFSETQ in the germline V gene. The CDR3 sequence is 14 residues long. V gave up 4 bases and J gave up 2 bases; unmatched junction bases: 6. The CDR3 here is CASSEPGQTYEQYF. The CDR3 bases are TGCGCCAGCAGCGAGCCGGGACAGACCTACGAGCAGTACTTC.

This clonotype was seen at least ten times. The chain carries TRBV12-3 or TRBV12-4 and TRBJ1-1; perhaps TRBD1 as D (5 bases). Trimming stripped 5 bases from V and 5 bases from J, with 18 bases between. The CDR3 has 15 residues. For the CDR3, the DNA is TGTGCCAGCAGTCCCCCAAGGGGAATCGGGACTGAAGCTTTCTTT. It specifies CASSPPRGIGTEAFF.

This clonotype was detected a few times. The V gene is TRBV19, the J gene TRBJ2-7, with 9 bases that match TRBD1. V shed 7 bases, J shed 12 bases, and the junction held 16 bases outside the gene matches. CDR1 is LNHDA, CDR2 SQIVND, per germline (reference sequence). The CDR3 length is 14 residues. This CDR3 reads CASTPTPGQGPGYF. The CDR3, as DNA: TGTGCCAGTACCCCAACCCCGGGACAGGGACCCGGGTACTTC.